Presented here are 10 T cell receptor beta chains from one specimen sequenced in a study of CD8 T cells in Susac syndrome. The RNA input was roughly 0.45 to 1 ug, and it was reverse transcribed with random hexamers. TCRdb passed the immunoSEQ multiplex PCR reads through MiXCR, listing each CDR3 protein once. In the table there are about 190,000 distinct CDR3 sequences, about 93% of which are singletons. The material sequenced was CD4+ T cells from PBMCs. The receptors stem from a human donor in good health.

V gene TRBV2 combines with J gene TRBJ1-2; no clear D. Trimming left V 3 bases short and J 4 bases short, with 9 bases between. Looked up from germline, CDR1 is SNHLY and CDR2 is FYNNEI. This CDR3 has 13 amino acids. Here the CDR3 reads CASSESPLYGYTF. CDR3 nucleotides: TGTGCCAGCAGTGAGTCACCTCTCTATGGCTACACCTTC.

This chain links TRBV2 with TRBJ2-3, with TRBD1 matching 7 bases. The CDR3 contains 15 residues. V shed 7 bases, J shed 0 bases, and the junction held 7 bases outside the gene matches. Germline V gene lookup returns CDR1 SNHLY and CDR2 FYNNEI. CDR3 residues: CASTRQGTSTDTQYF. CDR3 DNA sequence: TGTGCCAGCACCAGACAGGGAACTAGCACAGATACGCAGTATTTT.

This clonotype was recorded only once. This chain uses TRBV7-2 with TRBJ1-4, with a possible D match to TRBD1 (6 bases). This CDR3 contains 14 residues. V was cut by 3 bases and J by 3 bases, with 8 bases left in between. Looked up from germline, CDR1 is SGHTA and CDR2 is FQGNSA. In DNA form, the CDR3 reads TGTGCCAGCAGCTTGGGGGCAGCTAATGAAAAACTGTTTTTT. Translating gives CASSLGAANEKLFF. The complete variable domain, with remaining parts taken from reference TRBV7-2 and TRBJ1-4, reads GAGVSQSPSNKVTEKGKDVELRCDPISGHTALYWYRQSLGQGLEFLIYFQGNSAPDKSGLPSDRFSAERTGGSVSTLTIQRTQQEDSAVYLCASSLGAANEKLFFGSGTQLSVL.

This rearrangement joins TRBV7-2 to TRBJ1-5; D remains ambiguous. In germline, CDR1 is SGHTA, CDR2 FQGNSA. The CDR3 is 14 residues long. V was cut by 4 bases and J by 4 bases, with 11 bases left in between. The CDR3 DNA reads as TGTGCCAGCAGCTATTCGAGGGTTAATCAGCCCCAGCATTTT. Translation: CASSYSRVNQPQHF. The variable domain in full, completed from reference TRBV7-2 and TRBJ1-5, reads GAGVSQSPSNKVTEKGKDVELRCDPISGHTALYWYRQSLGQGLEFLIYFQGNSAPDKSGLPSDRFSAERTGGSVSTLTIQRTQQEDSAVYLCASSYSRVNQPQHFGDGTRLSIL.

V gene TRBV5-1 combines with J gene TRBJ2-3, with D uncertain. CDR1 is SGHRS and CDR2 is YFSETQ in the germline V gene. This CDR3 has 14 residues. V was clipped by 0 bases and J by 2 bases, with 7 bases between them. The CDR3 DNA reads TGCGCCAGCAGCTTGGTGCTAGACACAGATACGCAGTATTTT. Its translation is CASSLVLDTDTQYF.

The chain has TRBV12-3 or TRBV12-4 and TRBJ1-2, with 10 bases fitting TRBD1. The junction had 7 bases not matched to a gene; V was cut back by 5 bases and J by 4 bases. This CDR3 has 15 amino acids. CDR3 bases: TGTGCCAGCAGTCCTAGACAGGGGGCAGGCTATGGCTACACCTTC. It codes for CASSPRQGAGYGYTF.

The chain carries TRBV5-1 and TRBJ2-7, with unresolved D. CDR1 and CDR2 (germline): SGHRS, YFSETQ. CDR3 length: 12 amino acids. V gave up 3 bases and J gave up 2 bases, with 6 bases separating them. CDR3 amino acids: CASSSDTYEQYF. The CDR3 coding sequence is TGCGCCAGCAGCTCAGACACCTACGAGCAGTACTTC. Complete variable domain (other parts from reference TRBV5-1 and TRBJ2-7): KAGVTQTPRYLIKTRGQQVTLSCSPISGHRSVSWYQQTPGQGLQFLFEYFSETQRNKGNFPGRFSGRQFSNSRSEMNVSTLELGDSALYLCASSSDTYEQYFGPGTRLTVT.

In this sample, this clonotype turned up once. This chain joins TRBV20-1 and TRBJ2-4; D is undetermined. Trimming removed 5 bases from V and 6 bases from J, with 11 bases in between. CDR1 is DFQATT, CDR2 SNEGSKA, per germline (reference sequence). This CDR3 has 12 amino acids. The CDR3 DNA reads TGCAGTGCTGTACCCTCAGTAAACATTCAGTACTTC. This translates into CSAVPSVNIQYF.

The chain employs TRBV7-2 and TRBJ1-2, with 7 nucleotides matching TRBD1. Trimming cost V 4 bases and J 2 bases; bases outside gene matches: 7. The CDR3 is 15 residues long. CDR1 is SGHTA and CDR2 is FQGNSA in the germline V gene. Here the CDR3 reads CASSWLGTANYGYTF. The CDR3 bases are TGTGCCAGCAGCTGGCTCGGGACAGCGAACTATGGCTACACCTTC.

The J gene is TRBJ1-5, the V gene TRBV19; perhaps TRBD1 as D (5 bases). V lost 11 bases and J 3 bases, leaving 17 bases between the germline ends. This CDR3 has 14 amino acids. CDR1 and CDR2 (germline): LNHDA, SQIVND (reference sequence). The CDR3 is CAFEGQGNNQPQHF. DNA for the CDR3: TGTGCCTTCGAGGGGCAGGGCAACAATCAGCCCCAGCATTTT.